Listed below are T cell receptor beta chains from one sample, sequenced in a study of response to subunit inactivated influenza vaccine. TCRdb analysed the RT-PCR reads with MiXCR anew, one entry per CDR3 protein. The sample holds 490,000 or so distinct CDR3 sequences; around 8% are singletons and the top ten take 10% to 15%. Sequences were derived from PBMCs from blood, sampled less than 25 months after vaccination. Receptors were obtained from a man in his fifties or sixties who received an inactivated influenza vaccine. CDR3s include the opening cysteine and the closing phenylalanine or tryptophan. Fields, in order: J gene, D gene, clone size, V gene, CDR3 DNA, CDR3 protein. The D gene is left open where the match is weak. Clone size is stated in some rows and not others, as once, few, many or a class when expanded.

j_call: TRBJ1-6; d_call: .; clone_size: many; v_call: TRBV6-5; cdr3_nt: TGTGCCAGCAGTTCAACCAGCTCCTATAATTCACCCCTCCACTTT; cdr3_aa: CASSSTSSYNSPLHF
j_call: TRBJ2-5; d_call: TRBD1; clone_size: many; v_call: TRBV12-3/TRBV12-4; cdr3_nt: TGTGCCAGCAGTCCAACAGGGGGCGCGAAGGAGACCCAGTACTTC; cdr3_aa: CASSPTGGAKETQYF
j_call: TRBJ1-5; d_call: .; clone_size: many; v_call: TRBV20-1; cdr3_nt: TGCAGTGCTAGAGGGCCGGAGGGCCAGCATTTT; cdr3_aa: CSARGPEGQHF
j_call: TRBJ2-1; d_call: TRBD1; clone_size: few; v_call: TRBV10-3; cdr3_nt: TGTGCCATTGGGGTGGGCAGGGGGACCGATGAGCAGTTCTTC; cdr3_aa: CAIGVGRGTDEQFF
j_call: TRBJ1-1; d_call: .; clone_size: few; v_call: TRBV2; cdr3_nt: TGTGCCAGCAGTGAAGCGCAGACGGGGGCCACTGAAGCTTTCTTT; cdr3_aa: CASSEAQTGATEAFF
j_call: TRBJ1-1; d_call: TRBD1; clone_size: .; v_call: TRBV10-2; cdr3_nt: TGCGCCAGCACTGACAGGGCCATGAACACTGAAGCTTTCTTT; cdr3_aa: CASTDRAMNTEAFF
j_call: TRBJ2-2; d_call: TRBD2; clone_size: few; v_call: TRBV5-1; cdr3_nt: TGCGCCAGCAGCTTGGATGGCGGGAGGAACACCGGGGAGCTGTTTTTT; cdr3_aa: CASSLDGGRNTGELFF
j_call: TRBJ2-6; d_call: .; clone_size: .; v_call: TRBV5-1; cdr3_nt: TGCGCCAGCAGGGCTCCGGGGACCAACGTCCTGACTTTC; cdr3_aa: CASRAPGTNVLTF
j_call: TRBJ1-4; d_call: .; clone_size: .; v_call: TRBV2; cdr3_nt: TGTGCCAGCAGTGAGGACGGAGCAACTAATGAAAAACTGTTTTTT; cdr3_aa: CASSEDGATNEKLFF
j_call: TRBJ2-3; d_call: TRBD1; clone_size: .; v_call: TRBV5-1; cdr3_nt: TGCGCCAGCTCGACGGGACAGGTTGCAGATACGCAGTATTTT; cdr3_aa: CASSTGQVADTQYF
j_call: TRBJ1-6; d_call: TRBD1; clone_size: .; v_call: TRBV7-8; cdr3_nt: TGTGCCAGCAGCGTCCGGGACAGGGGCTCTAATTCACCCCTCCACTTT; cdr3_aa: CASSVRDRGSNSPLHF
j_call: TRBJ2-2; d_call: .; clone_size: .; v_call: TRBV20-1; cdr3_nt: TGCTCGCCCCGCGACTTCCGCACCGGGGAGCTGTTTTTT; cdr3_aa: CSPRDFRTGELFF
j_call: TRBJ2-1; d_call: TRBD2; clone_size: few; v_call: TRBV12-3/TRBV12-4; cdr3_nt: TGTGCCAGCAGCCGACCTATTAGCGGGGGGAGTTACAATGAGCAGTTCTTC; cdr3_aa: CASSRPISGGSYNEQFF
j_call: TRBJ1-2; d_call: TRBD1; clone_size: .; v_call: TRBV12-3/TRBV12-4; cdr3_nt: TGTGCCAGCGACTCAGGGACAGGGGGTCACTATGGCTACACCTTC; cdr3_aa: CASDSGTGGHYGYTF
j_call: TRBJ2-3; d_call: TRBD1; clone_size: .; v_call: TRBV6-1; cdr3_nt: TGTGCCACCTCGGGACAGGGTGGAGATACGCAGTATTTT; cdr3_aa: CATSGQGGDTQYF
j_call: TRBJ1-6; d_call: .; clone_size: .; v_call: TRBV20-1; cdr3_nt: TGCAGTGCTAAGAGCGGCCCTTATAATTCACCCCTCCACTTT; cdr3_aa: CSAKSGPYNSPLHF
j_call: TRBJ2-2; d_call: TRBD2; clone_size: .; v_call: TRBV19; cdr3_nt: TGTGCCAGTAATAGCGGGAGGGCCGTCGGGGAGCTGTTTTTT; cdr3_aa: CASNSGRAVGELFF
j_call: TRBJ2-3; d_call: TRBD2; clone_size: many; v_call: TRBV7-9; cdr3_nt: TGTGCCAGCAGCGACCTCGCAGCGGGAGGCACAGATACGCAGTATTTT; cdr3_aa: CASSDLAAGGTDTQYF
j_call: TRBJ2-7; d_call: .; clone_size: many; v_call: TRBV20-1; cdr3_nt: TGCAGTGCTAGTGATGCCAGGGACGCCTACGAGCAGTACTTC; cdr3_aa: CSASDARDAYEQYF
j_call: TRBJ2-1; d_call: TRBD2; clone_size: few; v_call: TRBV30; cdr3_nt: TGTGCCTGGGCAAGCGGGAGGACTTACAATGAGCAGTTCTTC; cdr3_aa: CAWASGRTYNEQFF
j_call: TRBJ2-6; d_call: .; clone_size: few; v_call: TRBV4-3; cdr3_nt: TGCGCCAGCAGTCCCGTCCAGGGATACGGCTCTGGGGCCAACGTCCTGACTTTC; cdr3_aa: CASSPVQGYGSGANVLTF
j_call: TRBJ2-3; d_call: TRBD1; clone_size: .; v_call: TRBV2; cdr3_nt: TGTGCCACCAGGGGACAGGGCGCGATAGCAGATACGCAGTATTTT; cdr3_aa: CATRGQGAIADTQYF
j_call: TRBJ1-1; d_call: TRBD1; clone_size: .; v_call: TRBV3-1; cdr3_nt: TGTGCCAGCAGCCAAGCCGGGACAGGGTCTGAAGCTTTCTTT; cdr3_aa: CASSQAGTGSEAFF
j_call: TRBJ2-7; d_call: TRBD2; clone_size: few; v_call: TRBV27; cdr3_nt: TGTGCCAGCAGTCTGGGACTAGCGGGAGTTAAGGACGAGCAGTACTTC; cdr3_aa: CASSLGLAGVKDEQYF
j_call: TRBJ1-1; d_call: .; clone_size: many; v_call: TRBV12-3/TRBV12-4; cdr3_nt: TGTGCCAGCAGTACCCCGGGGAAGGCCACTGAAGCTTTCTTT; cdr3_aa: CASSTPGKATEAFF
j_call: TRBJ2-7; d_call: .; clone_size: few; v_call: TRBV20-1; cdr3_nt: TGCAGTGCTAGGGAGGTGAGGGCCTACGAGCAGTACTTC; cdr3_aa: CSAREVRAYEQYF
j_call: TRBJ2-3; d_call: TRBD2; clone_size: many; v_call: TRBV15; cdr3_nt: TGTGCCACCAGCAGAGAATCACTAGCGGGATTGGGAGATACGCAGTATTTT; cdr3_aa: CATSRESLAGLGDTQYF
j_call: TRBJ2-3; d_call: TRBD1; clone_size: .; v_call: TRBV4-1; cdr3_nt: TGCGCCAGCAGCTGGACAGGGGTAACAGATACGCAGTATTTT; cdr3_aa: CASSWTGVTDTQYF
j_call: TRBJ2-7; d_call: .; clone_size: few; v_call: TRBV7-6; cdr3_nt: TGTGCCAGCAGTCCCGACAGGACTTCCTACGAGCAGTACTTC; cdr3_aa: CASSPDRTSYEQYF
j_call: TRBJ2-5; d_call: TRBD2; clone_size: .; v_call: TRBV18; cdr3_nt: TGTGCCAGCTCTCCCGGGACTAGCGGGGCCTCCCAGTACTTC; cdr3_aa: CASSPGTSGASQYF
j_call: TRBJ2-7; d_call: TRBD1; clone_size: few; v_call: TRBV24-1; cdr3_nt: TGTGCCACCAGTGATCCCGGGACAGGACACTACGAGCAGTACTTC; cdr3_aa: CATSDPGTGHYEQYF
j_call: TRBJ1-5; d_call: .; clone_size: .; v_call: TRBV2; cdr3_nt: TGTGCCAGCAGATACACCCCGGGGCAGCCCCAGCATTTT; cdr3_aa: CASRYTPGQPQHF
j_call: TRBJ2-1; d_call: TRBD2; clone_size: few; v_call: TRBV6-2/TRBV6-3; cdr3_nt: TGTGCCAGCAGTTACTCAGCGGGAGTCATCAATGAGCAGTTCTTC; cdr3_aa: CASSYSAGVINEQFF
j_call: TRBJ2-7; d_call: .; clone_size: many; v_call: TRBV20-1; cdr3_nt: TGCAGTGCTAGAATCAGGGGATACGAGCAGTACTTC; cdr3_aa: CSARIRGYEQYF
j_call: TRBJ2-5; d_call: .; clone_size: .; v_call: TRBV23-1; cdr3_nt: TGCGCCAGCAGTCAATCGAAGGAAGAGACCCAGTACTTC; cdr3_aa: CASSQSKEETQYF